This entry features one TCR beta chain sequence. This clone was seen only a few times. It lacks a known antigen. Base qualities were left out, and no much larger clone turns up one base away. The data were obtained in a study of OX40 agonist ivuxolimab in advanced cancers. Describing the broader study: The costimulatory receptor OX40 (CD134) was targeted by ivuxolimab, a fully human IgG2 agonistic monoclonal antibody. Intravenous ivuxolimab was administered to patients every 2 weeks at six dose levels: 0.01, 0.1, 0.3, 1.5, 3 and 10 mg/kg. Partial responses occurred in three dose-escalation patients, of whom one had hepatocellular carcinoma and two had cutaneous melanoma. Of the approximately 54 dose-escalation patients, hepatocellular carcinoma was present in some 19, melanoma in approximately 15, renal cell carcinoma in 9 and head and neck cancer in 9. The purpose of peripheral TCRbeta sequencing was to test whether ivuxolimab changed TCR sequence diversity and led to clonal T-cell expansion. The paper covers the monotherapy dose-escalation part of the phase I ivuxolimab trial, which included N of about 50 patients. Patients were allowed to have had prior anti-PD-1, anti-PD-L1 or anti-CTLA-4 therapy, and 30% to 50% of the dose-escalation patients had previously received checkpoint inhibitors. In the dose-escalation cohort, 82.7% of patients were male, and the mean age was approximately 60 years with a range of about 20 to 80. Study-wide conclusions, independent of this receptor: Clonal expansion of both CD4+ and CD8+ blood T cells was observed from baseline to week 6 at doses 0.1 to 3.0 mg/kg. After ivuxolimab, more expanded clones were found on average in CD8+ T cells than in CD4+ T cells. Low levels of normalized T-cell clonal expansion were also shown by some nonresponding patients. In partial responders in the 0.1-3.0 mg/kg groups, normalized peripheral clonal expansion was found to be among the lowest, especially among CD8+ T cells. Which antigens the clonally expanded peripheral T cells were specific for was not determined.

The trial excluded patients who had a history of autoimmune disease or were on systemic immunosuppression. Peripheral blood for TCR sequencing was collected from all dose cohorts at baseline, on cycle 4 day 1, and on cycle 7 day 1. The samples were drawn from a first-in-human, open-label, multicenter phase I dose-escalation trial of ivuxolimab. The trial enrolled adults with locally advanced or metastatic head and neck squamous cell, hepatocellular, melanoma or renal cell carcinoma. Before TCR sequencing, CD4+ T cells and CD8+ T cells were sorted from peripheral blood as separate populations. Genomic DNA was isolated from the sorted cells so that the TCRbeta CDR3 region could be sequenced. The immunoSEQ Assay was used to sequence the TCRbeta CDR3 regions. The immuneACCESS repertoire file appears here via TCRdb, limited to in-frame rearrangements. These files lack a portion of the clones; in checked studies, under half of the deficit traces to unresolved V genes, and the cause of the others is not known. This sample lists tens of thousands of clones; approximately 80% were detected once. The leading ten clones occupy 5.5% of the sample.

This sequence originates from an adult with an advanced solid tumor such as melanoma, head and neck, liver or kidney cancer. Specimen: CD4+ or CD8+ T cells sorted from blood, collected in a trial of the OX40 agonist ivuxolimab.

The DNA sequence reads TGTGCCAGCAGCTACCGGGACAGGGGAGGTCAGCCCCAGCATTTT. It is translated as CASSYRDRGGQPQHF. The rearranged segments are TRBV7-4 and TRBJ1-5, with 10 junctional bases fitting TRBD1. Reading from cysteine to phenylalanine, the CDR3 counts 15 amino acids. Left in the record is the CDR3 DNA by itself, 45 bases read in frame from the first base. CDR1 and CDR2 are drawn from the germline V gene: SGHVT, SQSDAQ. The germline V end is reduced by 4 bases and the J end by 6 bases; junction bases left unmatched: 6.